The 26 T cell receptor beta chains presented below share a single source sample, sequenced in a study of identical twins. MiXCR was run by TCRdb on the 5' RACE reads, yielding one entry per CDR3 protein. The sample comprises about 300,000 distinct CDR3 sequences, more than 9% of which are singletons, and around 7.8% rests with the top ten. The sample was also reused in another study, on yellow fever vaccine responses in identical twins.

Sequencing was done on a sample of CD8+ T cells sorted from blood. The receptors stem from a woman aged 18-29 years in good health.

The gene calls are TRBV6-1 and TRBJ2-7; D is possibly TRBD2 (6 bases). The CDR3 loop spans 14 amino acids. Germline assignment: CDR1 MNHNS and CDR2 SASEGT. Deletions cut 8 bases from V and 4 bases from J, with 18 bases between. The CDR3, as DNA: TGTGCCAGCGGTCCGGGGACGGGAGATTACGAGCAGTACTTC. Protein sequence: CASGPGTGDYEQYF.

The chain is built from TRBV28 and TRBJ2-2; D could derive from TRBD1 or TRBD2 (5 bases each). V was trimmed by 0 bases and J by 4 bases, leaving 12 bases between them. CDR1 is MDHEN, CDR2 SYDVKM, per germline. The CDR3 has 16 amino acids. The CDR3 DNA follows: TGTGCCAGCAGTTTATGGGGGGAGAGAGGCACCGGGGAGCTGTTTTTT. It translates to CASSLWGERGTGELFF.

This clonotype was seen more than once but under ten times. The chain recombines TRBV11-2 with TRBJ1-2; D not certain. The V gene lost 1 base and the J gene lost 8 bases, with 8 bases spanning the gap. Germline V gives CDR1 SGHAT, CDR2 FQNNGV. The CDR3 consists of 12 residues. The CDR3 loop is CASSLGQSGYTF. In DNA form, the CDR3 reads TGTGCCAGCAGCTTAGGCCAGTCCGGCTACACCTTC.

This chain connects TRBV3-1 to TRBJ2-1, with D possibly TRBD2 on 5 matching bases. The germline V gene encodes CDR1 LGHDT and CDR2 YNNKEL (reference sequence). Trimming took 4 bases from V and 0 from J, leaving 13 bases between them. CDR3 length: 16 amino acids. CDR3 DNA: TGTGCCAGCAGCCTCGGACTGCAACTCTCCTACAATGAGCAGTTCTTC. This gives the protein CASSLGLQLSYNEQFF.

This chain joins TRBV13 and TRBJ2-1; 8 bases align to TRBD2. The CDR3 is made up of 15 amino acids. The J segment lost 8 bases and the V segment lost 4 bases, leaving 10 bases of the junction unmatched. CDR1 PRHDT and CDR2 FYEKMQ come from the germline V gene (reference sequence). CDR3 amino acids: CASSSPPGGLDEQFF. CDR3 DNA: TGTGCCAGCAGCTCCCCCCCGGGGGGGCTAGATGAGCAGTTCTTC.

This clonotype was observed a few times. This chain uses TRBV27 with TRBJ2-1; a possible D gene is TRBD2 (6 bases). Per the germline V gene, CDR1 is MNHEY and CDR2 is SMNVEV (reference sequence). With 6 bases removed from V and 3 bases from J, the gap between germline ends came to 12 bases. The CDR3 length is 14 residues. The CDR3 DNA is TGTGCCAGCAGAAGAGGAGGGAACTACAATGAGCAGTTCTTC. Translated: CASRRGGNYNEQFF.

CDR3 nucleotide sequence: TGTGCCACCAGCAGAGGGGACGAGCAGTACTTC. The encoded protein is CATSRGDEQYF. This chain joins TRBV15 and TRBJ2-7; no clear D. Germline CDR1 LNHNV, CDR2 YYDKDF (reference sequence). CDR3 length: 11 residues. Trimming cost V 1 base and J 5 bases, with 3 bases left between them.

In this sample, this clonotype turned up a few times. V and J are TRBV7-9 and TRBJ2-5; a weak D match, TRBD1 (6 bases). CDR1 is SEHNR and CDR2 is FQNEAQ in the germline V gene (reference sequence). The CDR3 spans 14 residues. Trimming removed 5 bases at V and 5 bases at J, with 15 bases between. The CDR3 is CASSPGTFYETQYF. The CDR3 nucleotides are TGTGCCAGCAGCCCCGGGACATTTTACGAGACCCAGTACTTC.

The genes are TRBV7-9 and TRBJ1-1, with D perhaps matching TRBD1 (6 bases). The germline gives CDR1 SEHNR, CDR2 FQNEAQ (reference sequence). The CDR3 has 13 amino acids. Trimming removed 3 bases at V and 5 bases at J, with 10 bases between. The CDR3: CASSLGAETEAFF. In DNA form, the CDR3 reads TGTGCCAGCAGCTTGGGGGCCGAAACTGAAGCTTTCTTT.

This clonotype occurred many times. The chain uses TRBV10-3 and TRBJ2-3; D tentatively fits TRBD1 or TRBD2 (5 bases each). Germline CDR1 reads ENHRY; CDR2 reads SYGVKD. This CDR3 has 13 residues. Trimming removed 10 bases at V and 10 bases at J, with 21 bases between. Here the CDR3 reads CATLTGAGLAQYF. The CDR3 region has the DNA TGTGCCACCCTGACCGGGGCAGGGCTTGCGCAGTATTTT.

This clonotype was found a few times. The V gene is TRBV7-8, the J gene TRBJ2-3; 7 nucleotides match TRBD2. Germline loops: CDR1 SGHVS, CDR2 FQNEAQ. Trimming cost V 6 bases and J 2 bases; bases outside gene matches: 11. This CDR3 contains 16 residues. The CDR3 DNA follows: TGTGCCAGCAGTCCCCCGAGCGGGACCCTCACAGATACGCAGTATTTT. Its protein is CASSPPSGTLTDTQYF.

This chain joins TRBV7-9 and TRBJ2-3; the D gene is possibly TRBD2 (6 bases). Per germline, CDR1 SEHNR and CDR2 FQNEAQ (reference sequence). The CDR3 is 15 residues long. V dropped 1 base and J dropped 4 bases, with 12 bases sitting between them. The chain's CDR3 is CASSLVLRGSDTQYF. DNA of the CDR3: TGTGCCAGCAGCTTAGTTTTGCGGGGCTCAGATACGCAGTATTTT.

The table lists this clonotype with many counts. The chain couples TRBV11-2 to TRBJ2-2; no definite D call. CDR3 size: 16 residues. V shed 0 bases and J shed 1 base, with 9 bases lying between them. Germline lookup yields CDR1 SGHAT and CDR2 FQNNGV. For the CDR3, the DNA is TGTGCCAGCAGCTTAGAAGGGCGGCGGAACACCGGGGAGCTGTTTTTT. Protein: CASSLEGRRNTGELFF.

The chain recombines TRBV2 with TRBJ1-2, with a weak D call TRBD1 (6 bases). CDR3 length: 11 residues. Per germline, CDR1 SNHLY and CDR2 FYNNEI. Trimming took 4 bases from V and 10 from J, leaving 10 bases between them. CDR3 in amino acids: CASSGQGHYTF. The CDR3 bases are TGTGCCAGCAGTGGTCAGGGGCACTACACCTTC.

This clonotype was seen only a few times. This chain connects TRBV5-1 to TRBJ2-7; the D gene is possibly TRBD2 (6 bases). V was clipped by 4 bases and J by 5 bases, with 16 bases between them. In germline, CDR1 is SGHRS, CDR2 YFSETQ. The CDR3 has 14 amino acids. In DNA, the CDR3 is TGCGCCAGCAGCCCGGTTACTAGCATCCACGAGCAGTACTTC. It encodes CASSPVTSIHEQYF.

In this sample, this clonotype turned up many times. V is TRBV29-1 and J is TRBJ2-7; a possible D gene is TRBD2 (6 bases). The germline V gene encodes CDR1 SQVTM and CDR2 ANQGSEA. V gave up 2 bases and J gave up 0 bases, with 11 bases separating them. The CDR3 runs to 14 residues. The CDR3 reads CSVENPSVSYEQYF. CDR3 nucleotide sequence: TGCAGCGTTGAAAATCCTAGCGTCTCCTACGAGCAGTACTTC.

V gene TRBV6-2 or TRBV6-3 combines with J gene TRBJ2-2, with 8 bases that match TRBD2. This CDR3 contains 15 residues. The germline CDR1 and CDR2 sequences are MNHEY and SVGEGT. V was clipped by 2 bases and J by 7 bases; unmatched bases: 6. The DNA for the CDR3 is TGTGCCAGCAGTTACCTTACTAGCGGTGGCGGGGAGCTGTTTTTT. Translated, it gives CASSYLTSGGGELFF.

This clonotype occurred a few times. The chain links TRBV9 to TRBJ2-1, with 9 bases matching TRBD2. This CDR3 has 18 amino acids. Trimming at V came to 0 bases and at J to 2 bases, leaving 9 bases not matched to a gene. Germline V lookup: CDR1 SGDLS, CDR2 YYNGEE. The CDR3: CASSVGDYSGRPYNEQFF. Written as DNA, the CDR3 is TGTGCCAGCAGCGTAGGGGACTATAGCGGGAGACCCTACAATGAGCAGTTCTTC.

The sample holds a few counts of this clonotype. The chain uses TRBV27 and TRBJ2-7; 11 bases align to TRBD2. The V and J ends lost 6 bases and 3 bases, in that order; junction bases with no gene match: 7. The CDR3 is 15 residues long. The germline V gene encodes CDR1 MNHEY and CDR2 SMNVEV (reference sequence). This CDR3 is CASRAGLAVHYEQYF. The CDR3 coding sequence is TGTGCCAGCAGAGCGGGACTAGCGGTTCACTACGAGCAGTACTTC.

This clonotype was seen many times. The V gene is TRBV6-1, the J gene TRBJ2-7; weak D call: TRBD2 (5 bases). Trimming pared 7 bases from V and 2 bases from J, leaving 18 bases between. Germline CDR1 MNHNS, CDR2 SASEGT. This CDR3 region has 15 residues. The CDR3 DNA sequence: TGTGCCAGCACCGACCTGAGGACTTATCCCTACGAGCAGTACTTC. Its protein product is CASTDLRTYPYEQYF.

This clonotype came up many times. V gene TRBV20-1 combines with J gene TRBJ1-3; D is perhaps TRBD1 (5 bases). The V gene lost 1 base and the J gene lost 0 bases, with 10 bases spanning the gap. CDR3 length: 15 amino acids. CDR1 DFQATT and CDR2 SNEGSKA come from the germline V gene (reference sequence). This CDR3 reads CSARGGRDSGNTIYF. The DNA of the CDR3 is TGCAGTGCTAGAGGGGGCAGGGACTCTGGAAACACCATATATTTT.

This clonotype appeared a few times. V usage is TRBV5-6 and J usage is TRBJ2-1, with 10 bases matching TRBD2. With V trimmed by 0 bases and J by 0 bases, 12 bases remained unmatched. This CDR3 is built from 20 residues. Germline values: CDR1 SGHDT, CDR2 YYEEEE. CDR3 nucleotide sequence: TGTGCCAGCAGCTTGGCGCCTAGCGGGAGACCATGGAGCTCCTACAATGAGCAGTTCTTC. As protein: CASSLAPSGRPWSSYNEQFF. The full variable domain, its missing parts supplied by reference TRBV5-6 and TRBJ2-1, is DAGVTQSPTHLIKTRGQQVTLRCSPKSGHDTVSWYQQALGQGPQFIFQYYEEEERQRGNFPDRFSGHQFPNYSSELNVNALLLGDSALYLCASSLAPSGRPWSSYNEQFFGPGTRLTVL.

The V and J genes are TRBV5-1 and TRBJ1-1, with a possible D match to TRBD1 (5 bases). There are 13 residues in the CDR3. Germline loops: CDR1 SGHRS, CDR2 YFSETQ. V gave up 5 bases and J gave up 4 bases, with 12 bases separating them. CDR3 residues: CASRRGEGTEAFF. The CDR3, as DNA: TGCGCCAGCAGAAGAGGGGAGGGCACTGAAGCTTTCTTT. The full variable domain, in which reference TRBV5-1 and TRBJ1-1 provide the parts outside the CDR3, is KAGVTQTPRYLIKTRGQQVTLSCSPISGHRSVSWYQQTPGQGLQFLFEYFSETQRNKGNFPGRFSGRQFSNSRSEMNVSTLELGDSALYLCASRRGEGTEAFFGQGTRLTVV.

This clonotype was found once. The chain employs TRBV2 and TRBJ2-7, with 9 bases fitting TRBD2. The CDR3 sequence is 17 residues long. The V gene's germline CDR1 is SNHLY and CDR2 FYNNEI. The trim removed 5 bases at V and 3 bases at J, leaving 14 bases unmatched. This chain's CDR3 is CASSPLLSSGDIYEQYF. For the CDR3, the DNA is TGTGCCAGCAGTCCCCTTCTTTCTAGCGGGGATATCTACGAGCAGTACTTC. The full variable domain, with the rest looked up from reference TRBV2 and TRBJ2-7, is EPEVTQTPSHQVTQMGQEVILRCVPISNHLYFYWYRQILGQKVEFLVSFYNNEISEKSEIFDDQFSVERPDGSNFTLKIRSTKLEDSAMYFCASSPLLSSGDIYEQYFGPGTRLTVT.

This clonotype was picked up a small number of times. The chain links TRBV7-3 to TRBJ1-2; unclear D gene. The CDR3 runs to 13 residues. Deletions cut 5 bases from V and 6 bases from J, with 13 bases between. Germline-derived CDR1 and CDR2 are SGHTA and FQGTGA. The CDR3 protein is CASSPSPSDGYTF. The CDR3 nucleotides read TGTGCCAGCAGCCCCAGCCCCTCGGATGGCTACACCTTC. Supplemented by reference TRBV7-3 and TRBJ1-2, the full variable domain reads GAGVSQTPSNKVTEKGKYVELRCDPISGHTALYWYRQSLGQGPEFLIYFQGTGAADDSGLPNDRFFAVRPEGSVSTLKIQRTERGDSAVYLCASSPSPSDGYTFGSGTRLTVV.

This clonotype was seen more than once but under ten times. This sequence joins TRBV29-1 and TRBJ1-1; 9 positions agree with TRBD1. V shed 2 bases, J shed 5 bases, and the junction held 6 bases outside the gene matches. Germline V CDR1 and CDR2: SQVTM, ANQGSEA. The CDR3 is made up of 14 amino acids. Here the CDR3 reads CSVEIYGQGTEAFF. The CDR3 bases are TGCAGCGTTGAAATTTACGGACAGGGGACTGAAGCTTTCTTT.